One sample yielded the 14 T cell receptor beta chains listed below, sequenced in a study of T cell responses to AZD1222 COVID-19 vaccine. Some clones are missing from TCRdb's copy, which holds only in-frame ones; the method was immunoSEQ multiplex PCR. This sample has roughly 87,000 clones, with about 90% found just once. Sequenced here: peripheral blood, sampled 28 days after the second AZD1222 dose. The receptors derive from an adult who received the AZD1222 COVID-19 vaccine.

Only one count was recorded for this clone. The chain has TRBV19 and TRBJ2-7, with D possibly matching TRBD1 (5 bases). Looked up from germline, CDR1 is LNHDA and CDR2 is SQIVND (reference sequence). Trimming removed 3 bases from V and 0 bases from J, with 9 bases in between. The CDR3 is 14 residues long. For the CDR3, the DNA is TGTGCCAGTAGTATGACAGTCCACTCCTACGAGCAGTACTTC. Its protein product is CASSMTVHSYEQYF.

The chain couples TRBV11-3 to TRBJ2-1, with 10 bases aligning to TRBD2. This CDR3 spans 15 amino acids. J gave up 3 bases and V 5 bases, and 4 bases lay outside the gene matches. CDR1 and CDR2 from the germline V gene are SGHNT and YENEEA. The CDR3 sequence: CASSRVAGGYNEQFF. The CDR3 coding sequence is TGTGCCAGCAGCCGTGTAGCGGGAGGCTACAATGAGCAGTTCTTC.

The chain couples TRBV10-1 to TRBJ2-1; 13 bases are shared with TRBD2. This CDR3 has 14 residues. The trim removed 4 bases at V and 8 bases at J, leaving 2 bases unmatched. Germline V gene data show CDR1 as WNHNN and CDR2 as SYGVQD (reference sequence). The CDR3 is CASSVGLAGDEQFF. The CDR3 nucleotides read TGCGCCAGCAGTGTAGGACTAGCGGGAGATGAGCAGTTCTTC.

The chain links TRBV2 to TRBJ2-3, with 8 bases matching TRBD1. This CDR3 has 14 residues. Germline values: CDR1 SNHLY, CDR2 FYNNEI. Losses at the gene ends were 10 bases for V and 1 base for J; bases not matched to a gene: 7. The CDR3 DNA reads TGTGCCATCGGGCGGACAGGGCGCACAGATACGCAGTATTTT. It is translated as CAIGRTGRTDTQYF.

The chain has TRBV11-3 and TRBJ2-7, with 9 bases fitting TRBD1. J lost 2 bases, V lost 5 bases, and 7 bases had no gene match. The CDR3 spans 15 residues. Germline CDR1 SGHNT, CDR2 YENEEA. The CDR3 DNA follows: TGTGCCAGCAGCCTATCGGGGACAGGGCCCTACGAGCAGTACTTC. Its translation is CASSLSGTGPYEQYF.

This chain uses TRBV27 with TRBJ1-5; no clear D. V shed 11 bases and J shed 4 bases, with 27 bases lying between them. The V gene's germline CDR1 is MNHEY and CDR2 SMNVEV (reference sequence). CDR3 length: 17 amino acids. CDR3 loop: CALRPAAEAEGNQPQHF. The CDR3 bases are TGTGCCTTACGACCCGCTGCGGAGGCAGAAGGGAATCAGCCCCAGCATTTT.

The chain joins TRBV28 to TRBJ1-1, with D possibly TRBD1 on 6 matching bases. Germline V CDR1 and CDR2: MDHEN, SYDVKM. V dropped 7 bases and J dropped 0 bases, with 15 bases sitting between them. This CDR3 is 15 amino acids long. The chain's CDR3 is CASNMWGQMNTEAFF. The DNA of the CDR3 is TGTGCCAGCAACATGTGGGGGCAGATGAACACTGAAGCTTTCTTT.

The J gene is TRBJ1-6, the V gene TRBV7-8, with D perhaps TRBD1 (6 bases). This CDR3 is built from 15 residues. V shed 6 bases and J shed 7 bases, with 16 bases lying between them. Germline CDR1 and CDR2: SGHVS and FQNEAQ. This CDR3 reads CASRDGQSTNSPLHF. The CDR3, as DNA: TGTGCCAGCAGGGACGGACAGTCCACGAATTCACCCCTCCACTTT. Complete variable domain (other parts from reference TRBV7-8 and TRBJ1-6): GAGVSQSPRYKVAKRGQDVALRCDPISGHVSLFWYQQALGQGPEFLTYFQNEAQLDKSGLPSDRFFAERPEGSVSTLKIQRTQQEDSAVYLCASRDGQSTNSPLHFGNGTRLTVT.

The J gene is TRBJ1-4, the V gene TRBV16; no reliable D call. The length of the CDR3 is 13 residues. Per germline, CDR1 KGHSY and CDR2 FQNENV. The V gene lost 2 bases and the J gene lost 8 bases, with 9 bases spanning the gap. The CDR3: CASSQPLGEKLFF. CDR3 DNA: TGTGCCAGCAGCCAACCACTAGGGGAAAAACTGTTTTTT.

This clone was seen just once. CDR3 nucleotides: TGTGCCAGCAGCCGAGGGGATGACTGGCCTAGCACAGATACGCAGTATTTT. Its protein is CASSRGDDWPSTDTQYF. This chain joins TRBV14 and TRBJ2-3, with D possibly called TRBD1 or TRBD2 (5 bases each). Germline V CDR1 and CDR2: SGHDN, FVKESK. V was clipped by 4 bases and J by 0 bases, with 17 bases between them. The CDR3 loop spans 17 amino acids. Drawing the rest from reference TRBV14 and TRBJ2-3, the complete variable domain is EAGVTQFPSHSVIEKGQTVTLRCDPISGHDNLYWYRRVMGKEIKFLLHFVKESKQDESGMPNNRFLAERTGGTYSTLKVQPAELEDSGVYFCASSRGDDWPSTDTQYFGPGTRLTVL.

This chain joins TRBV7-9 and TRBJ2-5; D is perhaps TRBD2 (5 bases). The CDR3 is 16 amino acids. The germline V gene has CDR1 SEHNR and CDR2 FQNEAQ (reference sequence). The germline V and J ends were trimmed by 1 base and 5 bases, with 17 bases remaining between them. CDR3 sequence (DNA): TGTGCCAGCAGCTTAGATCAGCGGCTGTCAGAGGAGACCCAGTACTTC. Translating gives CASSLDQRLSEETQYF.

The V call is TRBV3-1 (or the pseudogene TRBV3-2), the J call TRBJ2-1, with TRBD2 identical over 9 bases. The ends lost 1 base at V and 7 bases at J; junction bases unmatched: 8. CDR1 is LGHDT, CDR2 YNNKEL, per germline (reference sequence). This CDR3 spans 16 amino acids. CDR3 amino acids: CASSQVAGGPKNEQFF. The CDR3 DNA reads TGTGCCAGCAGCCAAGTGGCGGGAGGGCCGAAAAATGAGCAGTTCTTC.

This rearrangement joins TRBV11-3 to TRBJ2-5; TRBD2 matches 9 bases. From germline, CDR1 is SGHNT and CDR2 YENEEA. V gave up 3 bases and J gave up 2 bases; unmatched junction bases: 4. The CDR3 has 15 amino acids. For the CDR3, the DNA is TGTGCCAGCAGCTTGGGGACTAGCCTGCAAGAGACCCAGTACTTC. Translated: CASSLGTSLQETQYF.

The chain is built from TRBV9 and TRBJ1-1; weak D call: TRBD1 (5 bases). The CDR3 is 15 amino acids. Trimming left V 5 bases short and J 0 bases short, with 14 bases between. Germline V CDR1 and CDR2: SGDLS, YYNGEE. As DNA, the CDR3 is TGTGCCAGCAGTCGACTGGAGGGGATGAACACTGAAGCTTTCTTT. Translation gives CASSRLEGMNTEAFF.